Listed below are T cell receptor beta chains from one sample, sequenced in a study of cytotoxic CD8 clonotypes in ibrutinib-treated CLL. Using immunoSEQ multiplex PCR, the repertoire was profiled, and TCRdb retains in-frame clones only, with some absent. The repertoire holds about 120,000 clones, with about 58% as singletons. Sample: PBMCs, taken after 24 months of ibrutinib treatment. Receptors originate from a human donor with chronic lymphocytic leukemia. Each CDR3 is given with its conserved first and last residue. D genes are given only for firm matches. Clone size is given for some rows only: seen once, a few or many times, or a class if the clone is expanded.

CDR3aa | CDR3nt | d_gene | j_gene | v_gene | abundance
CASSFEQGGYTF | TGTGCCAGCAGCTTTGAACAGGGTGGGTACACCTTC | - | TRBJ1-2 | TRBV11-3 | -
CATSRGTTGMNTEAFF | TGTGCCACCAGCAGGGGAACGACAGGAATGAACACTGAAGCTTTCTTT | - | TRBJ1-1 | TRBV15 | once
CASSSLRGQGGEQYF | TGTGCCAGCAGCTCCCTCCGGGGACAGGGGGGCGAGCAGTACTTC | TRBD1 | TRBJ2-7 | TRBV7-2 | -
CASSLVYDNYEQYF | TGTGCCAGCAGCTTAGTGTATGACAACTACGAGCAGTACTTC | - | TRBJ2-7 | TRBV7-9 | few
CAISELDRGPEAFF | TGTGCCATCAGTGAATTGGACCGGGGGCCTGAAGCTTTCTTT | - | TRBJ1-1 | TRBV10-3 | -
CASSQELQAGELFF | TGCGCCAGCAGCCAAGAATTACAGGCCGGGGAGCTGTTTTTT | - | TRBJ2-2 | TRBV4-1 | -
CAWSPDSGYGYTF | TGTGCCTGGAGTCCCGACAGCGGATATGGCTACACCTTC | - | TRBJ1-2 | TRBV30 | -
CASGQGTGANVLTF | TGTGCTAGCGGACAGGGTACCGGGGCCAACGTCCTGACTTTC | TRBD1 | TRBJ2-6 | TRBV7-7 | -
CARTDRGMNTEAFF | TGTGCCAGAACGGACAGGGGGATGAACACTGAAGCTTTCTTT | TRBD1 | TRBJ1-1 | TRBV15 | once
CASSRNRGNTEAFF | TGTGCCAGCAGCCGCAACAGGGGGAACACTGAAGCTTTCTTT | TRBD1 | TRBJ1-1 | TRBV7-2 | -
CASSSRSLVAEAFF | TGTGCCAGCAGCTCGCGCTCCCTGGTGGCTGAAGCTTTCTTT | - | TRBJ1-1 | TRBV14 | once
CASSFSAGPQETQYF | TGCGCCAGCAGCTTCTCAGCGGGACCCCAAGAGACCCAGTACTTC | TRBD2 | TRBJ2-5 | TRBV5-1 | few
CASSLKTGLHEKLFF | TGTGCCAGCAGCTTGAAGACAGGTCTACATGAAAAACTGTTTTTT | - | TRBJ1-4 | TRBV7-2 | once
CASRPWLADEQYF | TGTGCCAGCAGGCCTTGGCTAGCGGACGAGCAGTACTTC | TRBD2 | TRBJ2-7 | TRBV6-5 | -
CASSPGQGAMEQYF | TGTGCCAGCAGCCCCGGACAGGGGGCTATGGAGCAGTACTTC | TRBD1 | TRBJ2-7 | TRBV7-3 | -
CASSVRVGAYEQYF | TGTGCCAGCAGCGTACGGGTGGGGGCCTACGAGCAGTACTTC | - | TRBJ2-7 | TRBV9 | once
CASSLSTGFTGELFF | TGCGCCAGCAGCTTGTCGACAGGGTTTACCGGGGAGCTGTTTTTT | TRBD1 | TRBJ2-2 | TRBV5-1 | -
CASRPSGEGNSPLHF | TGTGCCAGCAGACCGAGCGGTGAGGGTAATTCACCCCTCCACTTT | - | TRBJ1-6 | TRBV7-9 | -
CASSLEPGTPSWRAFF | TGTGCCAGCAGCTTAGAGCCCGGGACACCCAGCTGGAGGGCTTTCTTT | - | TRBJ1-1 | TRBV11-3 | -
CASGQGAGSNQPQHF | TGTGCCAGCGGGCAGGGGGCAGGAAGCAATCAGCCCCAGCATTTT | TRBD1 | TRBJ1-5 | TRBV9 | -
CASSPAPNANYGYTF | TGTGCCAGCAGCCCTGCCCCTAATGCTAACTATGGCTACACCTTC | - | TRBJ1-2 | TRBV6-1 | -
CASSDGQGENQPQHF | TGTGCCAGCTCCGACGGACAGGGCGAGAATCAGCCCCAGCATTTT | TRBD1 | TRBJ1-5 | TRBV6-6 | -
CASSYSRATGRGFF | TGTGCCAGCAGTTACTCGCGGGCCACAGGACGTGGTTTCTTT | - | TRBJ1-1 | TRBV6-5 | -
CASSVSQGRYGYTF | TGTGCCAGCAGTGTATCGCAGGGGAGATATGGCTACACCTTC | - | TRBJ1-2 | TRBV25-1 | -
CASRPGPGTGETQYF | TGCGCCAGCAGGCCAGGACCAGGGACTGGGGAGACCCAGTACTTC | - | TRBJ2-5 | TRBV5-1 | -
CASSAQGSTEAFF | TGTGCCAGCAGCGCACAGGGTAGCACTGAAGCTTTCTTT | - | TRBJ1-1 | TRBV11-2 | -
CASSPLSAYYTF | TGTGCCAGCAGCCCCCTATCGGCGTACTACACCTTC | - | TRBJ1-2 | TRBV7-2 | -
CASSTLRSSYEQYF | TGTGCCAGCAGCACACTTCGGAGCTCCTACGAGCAGTACTTC | - | TRBJ2-7 | TRBV6-5 | -
CASSSTGVGETQYF | TGTGCCAGCAGCTCAACTGGGGTAGGAGAGACCCAGTACTTC | - | TRBJ2-5 | TRBV11-2 | -
CASSLGQPRNTGELFF | TGTGCCAGCAGCTTAGGCCAGCCAAGGAACACCGGGGAGCTGTTTTTT | - | TRBJ2-2 | TRBV7-2 | few
CASSYDRGDGYTF | TGTGCCAGCAGCTACGACAGGGGCGATGGCTACACCTTC | TRBD1 | TRBJ1-2 | TRBV5-6 | -
CASGDGGHEKLFF | TGTGCCAGCGGCGACGGGGGGCATGAAAAACTGTTTTTT | - | TRBJ1-4 | TRBV27 | -
CASSRGGASSYNSPLHF | TGCGCCAGCTCCCGGGGGGGGGCTAGCTCCTATAATTCACCCCTCCACTTT | - | TRBJ1-6 | TRBV10-2 | -
CASGQVPHGTQYF | TGTGCTAGTGGACAGGTACCCCACGGGACCCAGTACTTC | - | TRBJ2-5 | TRBV12-5 | -
CAIKEGPDTQYF | TGTGCCATCAAAGAGGGACCAGATACGCAGTATTTT | - | TRBJ2-3 | TRBV7-9 | once
CASSSPGTQYF | TGTGCCAGCAGCTCCCCGGGGACCCAGTACTTC | - | TRBJ2-5 | TRBV7-9 | -
CASRNSNQPQHF | TGTGCCAGCAGAAATAGCAATCAGCCCCAGCATTTT | - | TRBJ1-5 | TRBV6-5 | -
CSVTGMVNTEAFF | TGCAGCGTCACAGGGATGGTAAACACTGAAGCTTTCTTT | - | TRBJ1-1 | TRBV29-1 | few
CASSYSRSGGYEQYF | TGTGCCAGCAGTTACTCGAGGAGCGGGGGGTACGAGCAGTACTTC | TRBD2 | TRBJ2-7 | TRBV6-5 | many
CASSPRETQYF | TGTGCCAGCAGCCCGAGAGAGACCCAGTACTTC | - | TRBJ2-5 | TRBV6-6 | few
CASSLDGRYNEQFF | TGCGCCAGCAGCTTGGACGGTCGCTACAATGAGCAGTTCTTC | - | TRBJ2-1 | TRBV5-1 | -
CSVQIGTSIAEQYF | TGCAGTGTCCAAATCGGGACATCAATAGCCGAGCAGTACTTC | - | TRBJ2-7 | TRBV29-1 | many
CASRRGGRGDQPQHF | TGTGCCAGCAGAAGGGGGGGGCGAGGGGACCAGCCCCAGCATTTT | - | TRBJ1-5 | TRBV6-1 | few
CASRDGYYEQYF | TGCGCCAGCAGGGACGGGTACTACGAGCAGTACTTC | - | TRBJ2-7 | TRBV10-2 | few
CASGVAGMYNEQFF | TGTGCCAGCGGAGTAGCGGGGATGTACAATGAGCAGTTCTTC | TRBD2 | TRBJ2-1 | TRBV7-2 | -
CASSQEQGTEAFF | TGCGCCAGCAGCCAAGAACAGGGAACTGAAGCTTTCTTT | - | TRBJ1-1 | TRBV4-3 | few
CATSRWAGAHSYEQYF | TGTGCCACCAGCAGATGGGCGGGGGCCCATTCCTACGAGCAGTACTTC | - | TRBJ2-7 | TRBV15 | -
CASSFRPGEQFF | TGTGCCAGCAGCTTTAGGCCGGGAGAGCAGTTCTTC | - | TRBJ2-1 | TRBV5-6 | few
CAWSGSETSYEQYF | TGTGCCTGGAGTGGATCGGAAACTTCCTACGAGCAGTACTTC | - | TRBJ2-7 | TRBV30 | few
CASSPGRGRAFF | TGTGCCAGCAGCCCCGGGCGAGGTAGAGCTTTCTTT | - | TRBJ1-1 | TRBV7-2 | many
CASSLDSSTDTQYF | TGCGCCAGCAGCTTGGACAGCAGCACAGATACGCAGTATTTT | - | TRBJ2-3 | TRBV5-1 | -
CASSLQAGGGYTF | TGTGCCAGCAGTTTACAGGCAGGAGGTGGCTACACCTTC | - | TRBJ1-2 | TRBV27 | few
CAWSQGSSYNEQFF | TGTGCCTGGAGCCAGGGGAGCTCCTACAATGAGCAGTTCTTC | - | TRBJ2-1 | TRBV30 | -
CASSREVYNEQFF | TGTGCCAGCAGCAGGGAGGTCTACAATGAGCAGTTCTTC | - | TRBJ2-1 | TRBV6-4 | -
CASSTRQGAPHSNQPQHF | TGTGCCAGCAGCACCAGACAGGGGGCTCCCCATAGCAATCAGCCCCAGCATTTT | TRBD1 | TRBJ1-5 | TRBV9 | -
CASSLAAQQGSGYTF | TGTGCCAGCAGCTTAGCCGCCCAACAGGGTAGCGGCTACACCTTC | - | TRBJ1-2 | TRBV7-2 | few
CASSVGWGADTEAFF | TGTGCCAGCAGCGTCGGATGGGGGGCGGATACTGAAGCTTTCTTT | - | TRBJ1-1 | TRBV9 | -
CASSFLDRDNTIYF | TGCGCCAGCAGCTTCCTGGACAGAGATAACACCATATATTTT | - | TRBJ1-3 | TRBV5-1 | -